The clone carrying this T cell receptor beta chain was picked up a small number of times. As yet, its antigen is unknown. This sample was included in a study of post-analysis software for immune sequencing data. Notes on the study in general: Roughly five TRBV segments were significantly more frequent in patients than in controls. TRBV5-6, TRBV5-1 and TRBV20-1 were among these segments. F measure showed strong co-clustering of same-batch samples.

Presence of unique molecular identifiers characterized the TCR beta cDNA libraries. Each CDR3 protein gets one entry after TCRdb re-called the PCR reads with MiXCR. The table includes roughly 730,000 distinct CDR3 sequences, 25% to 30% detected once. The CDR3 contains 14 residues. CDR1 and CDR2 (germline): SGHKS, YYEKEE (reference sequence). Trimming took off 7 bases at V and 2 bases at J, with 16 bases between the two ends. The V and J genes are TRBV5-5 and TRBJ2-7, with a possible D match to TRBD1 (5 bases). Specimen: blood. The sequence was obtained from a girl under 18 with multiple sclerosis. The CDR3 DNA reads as TGTGCCAGCGCCGACAGCCGACCTACCTACGAGCAGTACTTC. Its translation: CASADSRPTYEQYF.